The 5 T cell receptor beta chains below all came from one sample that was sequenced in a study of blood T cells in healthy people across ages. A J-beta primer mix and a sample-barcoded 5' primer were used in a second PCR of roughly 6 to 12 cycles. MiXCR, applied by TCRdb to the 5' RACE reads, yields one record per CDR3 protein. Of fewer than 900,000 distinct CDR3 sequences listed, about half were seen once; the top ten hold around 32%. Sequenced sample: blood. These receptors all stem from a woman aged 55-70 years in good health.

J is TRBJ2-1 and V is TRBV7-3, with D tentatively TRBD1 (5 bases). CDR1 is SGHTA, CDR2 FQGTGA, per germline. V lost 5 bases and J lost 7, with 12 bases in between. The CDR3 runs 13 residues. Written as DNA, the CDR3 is TGTGCCAGCAGCCCCCAAGGGGCGAATGAGCAGTTCTTC. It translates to CASSPQGANEQFF.

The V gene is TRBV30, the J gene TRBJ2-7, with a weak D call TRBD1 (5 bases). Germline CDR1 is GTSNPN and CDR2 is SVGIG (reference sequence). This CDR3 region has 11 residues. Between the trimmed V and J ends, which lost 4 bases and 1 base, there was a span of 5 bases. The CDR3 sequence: CAWKGSYEQYF. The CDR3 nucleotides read TGTGCCTGGAAGGGGTCCTACGAGCAGTACTTC.

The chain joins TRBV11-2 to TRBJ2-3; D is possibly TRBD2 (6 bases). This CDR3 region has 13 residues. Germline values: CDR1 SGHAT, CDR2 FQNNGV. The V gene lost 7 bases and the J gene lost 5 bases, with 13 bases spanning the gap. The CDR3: CASTPGVVDTQYF. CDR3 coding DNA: TGTGCCAGCACTCCGGGAGTGGTAGATACGCAGTATTTT.

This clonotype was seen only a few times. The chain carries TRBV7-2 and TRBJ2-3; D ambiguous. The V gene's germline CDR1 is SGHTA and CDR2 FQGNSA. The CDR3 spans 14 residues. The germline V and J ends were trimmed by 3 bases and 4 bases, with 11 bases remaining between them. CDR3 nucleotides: TGTGCCAGCAGCTTGCGATATCATTCAGATACGCAGTATTTT. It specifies CASSLRYHSDTQYF. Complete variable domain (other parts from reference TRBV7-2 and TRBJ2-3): GAGVSQSPSNKVTEKGKDVELRCDPISGHTALYWYRQSLGQGLEFLIYFQGNSAPDKSGLPSDRFSAERTGGSVSTLTIQRTQQEDSAVYLCASSLRYHSDTQYFGPGTRLTVL.

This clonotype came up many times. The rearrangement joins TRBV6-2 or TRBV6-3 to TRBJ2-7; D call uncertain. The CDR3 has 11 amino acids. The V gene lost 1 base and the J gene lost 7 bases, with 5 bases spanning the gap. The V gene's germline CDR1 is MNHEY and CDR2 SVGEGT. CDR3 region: CASSYYGEQYF. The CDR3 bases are TGTGCCAGCAGTTACTACGGGGAGCAGTACTTC.